This entry lists 15 T cell receptor beta chains sequenced from one sample in a study of regulatory T cells in long-lasting Graves disease. The time point denotes: newly diagnosed GD, antithyroid drugs for less than 3 months. RNA extracted from PBMCs served as the sequencing template. With iRepertoire HTBI primers and Arm-PCR of CDR3 regions, TCR beta libraries were built. TCRdb called the multiplex PCR reads again in MiXCR, with one record for every CDR3 protein. The sample lists 620,000 or so distinct CDR3 sequences, about 16% occurring once. These sequences were also reported in another study, on T cells in Graves' hyperthyroidism and ophthalmopathy.

The sequences come from peripheral blood mononuclear cells (PBMCs), collected at new diagnosis, from a patient treated with antithyroid drugs. These receptors all stem from a woman aged 25-40 years with Graves disease.

This clonotype has a count of ten or more. The gene calls are TRBV7-2 and TRBJ1-6; TRBD1 is a possible D gene (6 bases). V lost 1 base to trimming and J lost 7 bases, with 14 bases between them. This CDR3 has 16 amino acids. CDR1 and CDR2 (germline): SGHTA, FQGNSA. Here the CDR3 reads CASSLVTRGGNSPLHF. In DNA form, the CDR3 reads TGTGCCAGCAGCTTAGTCACCAGGGGTGGGAATTCACCCCTCCACTTT.

This clonotype has only a few counts. The chain employs TRBV28 and TRBJ1-2, with D perhaps TRBD1 (6 bases). This CDR3 contains 16 residues. CDR1 and CDR2 (germline): MDHEN, SYDVKM. Trimming stripped 3 bases from V and 8 bases from J, with 22 bases between. The CDR3 is CASSLGAVDRTGGYTF. In DNA form, the CDR3 reads TGTGCCAGCAGTTTGGGGGCGGTGGACCGGACGGGGGGCTACACCTTC.

This clonotype was recorded at least ten times. The V gene is TRBV6-5, the J gene TRBJ2-5; D possibly uses TRBD1 or TRBD2 (5 bases each). Between the trimmed V and J ends, which lost 2 bases and 2 bases, there was a span of 9 bases. The V gene's germline CDR1 is MNHEY and CDR2 SVGAGI. The CDR3 extends over 14 amino acids. In DNA, the CDR3 is TGTGCCAGCAGTTACGGGACCCGACAAGAGACCCAGTACTTC. Protein sequence: CASSYGTRQETQYF.

This clonotype appeared many times. Written as DNA, the CDR3 is TGTGCCAGCAGCTTAAGTTTCAGCGGCCAAGAGACCCAGTACTTC. Its translation: CASSLSFSGQETQYF. J is TRBJ2-5 and V is TRBV7-9; a possible D gene is TRBD2 (5 bases). Trimming took 2 bases from V and 1 from J, leaving 11 bases between them. Germline lookup yields CDR1 SEHNR and CDR2 FQNEAQ (reference sequence). This CDR3 spans 15 amino acids.

A single count supports this clonotype. The J gene is TRBJ2-1, the V gene TRBV10-3; tentative D call: TRBD2 (6 bases). V was pared by 4 bases and J by 0 bases, with 19 bases between. The CDR3 has 18 residues. Germline loops: CDR1 ENHRY, CDR2 SYGVKD. CDR3 DNA sequence: TGTGCCATCAGTGTTGGGGGGAGCTTCAGTGTCTCCTACAATGAGCAGTTCTTC. This sequence encodes CAISVGGSFSVSYNEQFF.

This clonotype was seen ten or more times. This chain links TRBV2 with TRBJ2-7; D is ambiguous. The CDR3 spans 14 residues. The V gene lost 11 bases and the J gene lost 1 base, with 18 bases spanning the gap. Germline values: CDR1 SNHLY, CDR2 FYNNEI. CDR3 sequence: CARRRSSESYEQYF. For the CDR3, the DNA is TGTGCCCGTCGAAGATCCTCCGAATCCTACGAGCAGTACTTC.

This clonotype was seen at least ten times. The V call is TRBV12-3 or TRBV12-4, the J call TRBJ1-4, with D perhaps TRBD1 (5 bases). The CDR3 spans 14 residues. Trimming took off 6 bases at V and 5 bases at J, with 13 bases between the two ends. The CDR3 nucleotides are TGTGCCAGCAGGGGGGGGGGAGAGAATGAAAAACTGTTTTTT. Translating gives CASRGGGENEKLFF.

The V gene is TRBV5-1, the J gene TRBJ1-3; D call uncertain. With 0 bases removed from V and 0 bases from J, the gap between germline ends came to 10 bases. The CDR3 contains 16 residues. Germline CDR1 and CDR2: SGHRS and YFSETQ. The CDR3 DNA is TGCGCCAGCAGCTTGGACGGCCCGAGCTCTGGAAACACCATATATTTT. Protein: CASSLDGPSSGNTIYF.

This chain joins TRBV29-1 and TRBJ2-1; 7 nucleotides agree with TRBD2. V lost 3 bases, J lost 9 bases, and 11 bases stayed unmatched. This CDR3 has 14 amino acids. Germline assignment: CDR1 SQVTM and CDR2 ANQGSEA. The CDR3: CSVDGYGRSGEQFF. In DNA, the CDR3 is TGCAGCGTTGATGGTTACGGGAGGAGCGGTGAGCAGTTCTTC.

Points on this clonotype: A much bigger clone sits one base away, suggesting this may be a read error. J is TRBJ2-5 and V is TRBV29-1, with D perhaps TRBD1 or TRBD2 (6 bases each). The germline gives CDR1 SQVTM, CDR2 ANQGSEA. The CDR3 has 15 amino acids. The V gene lost 6 bases and the J gene lost 5 bases, with 22 bases spanning the gap. CDR3 sequence: CSVGGETIKLETQYF. As DNA, the CDR3 is TGCAGCGTGGGGGGCGAGACCATTAAATTGGAGACCCAGTACTTC.

This clonotype was picked up many times. The chain has TRBV2 and TRBJ2-3; D ambiguous. Trimming shortened V by 6 bases and J by 2 bases, and 6 bases separated the two germline ends. CDR1 SNHLY and CDR2 FYNNEI come from the germline V gene. This CDR3 has 12 amino acids. The CDR3 region is CASRRLTDTQYF. The CDR3 nucleotides read TGTGCCAGCAGAAGGCTCACAGATACGCAGTATTTT.

This clonotype was found many times. The V and J genes are TRBV6-5 and TRBJ1-1; a weak D match, TRBD1 (6 bases). V shed 0 bases and J shed 3 bases, with 11 bases lying between them. Germline CDR1 MNHEY, CDR2 SVGAGI. CDR3 length: 15 amino acids. The CDR3 sequence: CASSYSGRGDTEAFF. The CDR3 nucleotides are TGTGCCAGCAGTTACTCCGGCAGGGGAGACACTGAAGCTTTCTTT.

This clonotype turned up a few times. This sequence joins TRBV30 and TRBJ2-7; D is unresolved. This CDR3 has 13 residues. Germline lookup yields CDR1 GTSNPN and CDR2 SVGIG (reference sequence). V was shortened by 0 bases and J by 3 bases, with 9 bases between the two germline ends. The CDR3 region is CAWSVALIYEQYF. The CDR3 DNA reads as TGTGCCTGGAGTGTGGCCTTGATCTACGAGCAGTACTTC.

This clonotype was counted a few times. CDR3 protein: CASRNLGTGGDIQYF. CDR3 in DNA: TGTGCCAGCAGAAACCTCGGCACAGGAGGGGACATTCAGTACTTC. This chain uses TRBV6-1 with TRBJ2-4, with D perhaps matching TRBD2 (6 bases). Germline CDR1 MNHNS, CDR2 SASEGT. V was trimmed by 6 bases and J by 8 bases, leaving 20 bases between them. The CDR3 is made up of 15 amino acids.

There are many counts of this clonotype. The chain employs TRBV28 and TRBJ1-5; perhaps TRBD1 as D (6 bases). This CDR3 spans 15 amino acids. Trimming removed 0 bases from V and 5 bases from J, with 11 bases in between. Germline V gives CDR1 MDHEN, CDR2 SYDVKM. CDR3 protein: CASSLWRDTDQPQHF. The CDR3 DNA reads as TGTGCCAGCAGTTTATGGCGGGACACAGATCAGCCCCAGCATTTT.